The clone carrying this T cell receptor beta chain was seen repeatedly, ten times or more. The data originate from a study of T-cell memory formation after mild COVID-19. CDR1 is SGHVS, CDR2 FQNEAQ, per germline. The CDR3 extends over 15 amino acids. V lost 6 bases and J lost 1, with 16 bases in between. Each CDR3 protein is one row after TCRdb ran MiXCR on the 5' RACE reads. In the table there are 30,000 to 35,000 distinct CDR3 sequences, 7% to 8% of which are singletons. The TCR was taken from a man in his late teens or twenties who had mild COVID-19 (a few samples of this study predate the infection). Cell type and time point are not known. The V and J genes are TRBV7-8 and TRBJ2-7; maybe TRBD2 (6 bases). Sequenced material: PBMCs or a T cell subset sorted from them (not recorded which). The CDR3 bases are TGTGCCAGCAGGGGAACCGGGACTGCATCCTACGAGCAGTACTTC. This gives the protein CASRGTGTASYEQYF. The whole variable domain, remainder taken from reference TRBV7-8 and TRBJ2-7, is GAGVSQSPRYKVAKRGQDVALRCDPISGHVSLFWYQQALGQGPEFLTYFQNEAQLDKSGLPSDRFFAERPEGSVSTLKIQRTQQEDSAVYLCASRGTGTASYEQYFGPGTRLTVT.